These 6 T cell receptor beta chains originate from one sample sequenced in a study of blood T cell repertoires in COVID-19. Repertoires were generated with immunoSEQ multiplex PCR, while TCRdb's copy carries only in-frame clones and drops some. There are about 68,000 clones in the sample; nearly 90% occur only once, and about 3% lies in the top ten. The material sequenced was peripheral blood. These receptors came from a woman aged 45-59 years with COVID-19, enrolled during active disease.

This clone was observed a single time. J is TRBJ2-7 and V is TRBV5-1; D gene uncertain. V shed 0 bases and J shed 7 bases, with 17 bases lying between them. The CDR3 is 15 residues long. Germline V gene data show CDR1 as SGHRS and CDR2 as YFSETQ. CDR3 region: CASSLDSLSVREQYF. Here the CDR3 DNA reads TGCGCCAGCAGCTTGGACAGCCTTTCGGTACGGGAGCAGTACTTC.

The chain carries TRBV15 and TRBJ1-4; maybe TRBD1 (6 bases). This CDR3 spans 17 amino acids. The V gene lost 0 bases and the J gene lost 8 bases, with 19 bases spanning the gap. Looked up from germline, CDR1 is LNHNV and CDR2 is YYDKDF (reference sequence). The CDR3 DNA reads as TGTGCCACCAGCAGAGATTCAGCAGGGGCCGGGGCCGAAAAACTGTTTTTT. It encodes CATSRDSAGAGAEKLFF.

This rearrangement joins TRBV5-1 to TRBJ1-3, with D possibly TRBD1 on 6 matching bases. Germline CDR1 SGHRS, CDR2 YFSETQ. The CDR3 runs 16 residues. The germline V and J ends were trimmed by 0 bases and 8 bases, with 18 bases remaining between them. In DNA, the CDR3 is TGCGCCAGCAGCTTGGGCCGGGCGTCAAAGGGGGACACCATATATTTT. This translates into CASSLGRASKGDTIYF.

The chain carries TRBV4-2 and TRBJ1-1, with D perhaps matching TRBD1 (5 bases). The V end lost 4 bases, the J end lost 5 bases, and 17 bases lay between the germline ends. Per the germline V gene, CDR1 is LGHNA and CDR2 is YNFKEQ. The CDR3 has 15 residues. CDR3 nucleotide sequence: TGTGCCAGCAGCCCTCCGGGGGTTGAATGGACTGAAGCTTTCTTT. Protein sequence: CASSPPGVEWTEAFF.

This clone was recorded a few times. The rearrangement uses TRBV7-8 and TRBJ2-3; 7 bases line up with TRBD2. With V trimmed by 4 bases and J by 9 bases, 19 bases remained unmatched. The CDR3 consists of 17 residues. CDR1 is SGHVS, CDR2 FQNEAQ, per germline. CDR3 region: CASSSPPVGGSELTQYF. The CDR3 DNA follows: TGTGCCAGCAGCTCCCCACCCGTTGGCGGGAGTGAACTCACGCAGTATTTT.

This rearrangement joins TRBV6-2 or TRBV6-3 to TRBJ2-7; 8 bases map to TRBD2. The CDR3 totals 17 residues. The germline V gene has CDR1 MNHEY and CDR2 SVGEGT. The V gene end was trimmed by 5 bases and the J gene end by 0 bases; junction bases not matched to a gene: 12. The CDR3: CASSPGTSGLRSYEQYF. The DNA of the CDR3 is TGTGCCAGCAGTCCCGGGACTAGTGGTCTGCGCTCCTACGAGCAGTACTTC.